Shown below are 13 T cell receptor beta chains from a single sample sequenced in a study of cytomegalovirus exposure and HLA in healthy donors. The data were produced by immunoSEQ multiplex PCR, yet TCRdb's version contains in-frame clones alone and is incomplete. The sample consists of approximately 300,000 clones, roughly 90% of them appearing once. Sample: PBMCs. The receptors here all came from a woman in her 30s in good health and CMV-seropositive.

This clone was picked up a small number of times. CDR3 sequence: CASSLGQSRTYGYTF. In nucleotides, the CDR3 is TGTGCCAGCAGCTTGGGACAGTCTAGAACTTATGGCTACACCTTC. The V gene is TRBV5-4, the J gene TRBJ1-2; TRBD1 might be the D (5 bases). Trimming took 0 bases from V and 5 from J, leaving 14 bases between them. The CDR3 has 15 amino acids. Germline CDR1 is SGHNT and CDR2 is YYREEE (reference sequence).

The sample holds a few counts of this clone. This sample includes further DNA sequences coding for the same CDR3. The rearrangement uses TRBV19 and TRBJ2-7, with unresolved D. V gave up 3 bases and J gave up 0 bases, with 6 bases separating them. CDR3 length equals 13 residues. Germline V gene lookup returns CDR1 LNHDA and CDR2 SQIVND (reference sequence). The CDR3 is CASSMGPSYEQYF. CDR3 DNA: TGTGCCAGTAGTATGGGCCCCTCCTACGAGCAGTACTTC. The full variable domain, completed using reference TRBV19 and TRBJ2-7, is DGGITQSPKYLFRKEGQNVTLSCEQNLNHDAMYWYRQDPGQGLRLIYYSQIVNDFQKGDIAEGYSVSREKKESFPLTVTSAQKNPTAFYLCASSMGPSYEQYFGPGTRLTVT.

The V call is TRBV4-2, the J call TRBJ2-2; D possibly corresponds to TRBD1 (5 bases). CDR1 is LGHNA and CDR2 is YNFKEQ in the germline V gene. The CDR3 has 15 residues. Between the trimmed V and J ends, which lost 0 bases and 3 bases, there was a span of 8 bases. For the CDR3, the DNA is TGTGCCAGCAGCCAAGACTCAGGGTACACCGGGGAGCTGTTTTTT. Amino acid sequence: CASSQDSGYTGELFF.

The chain combines TRBV27 with TRBJ1-5; D gene unclear. Trimming took 5 bases from V and 4 from J, leaving 12 bases between them. CDR1 is MNHEY, CDR2 SMNVEV, per germline (reference sequence). This CDR3 spans 14 amino acids. In nucleotides, the CDR3 is TGTGCCAGCAGTGTCTTCCCTCGGAATCAGCCCCAGCATTTT. Protein sequence: CASSVFPRNQPQHF.

This clone has just a few counts. The chain joins TRBV19 to TRBJ2-7; D remains unclear. Germline V gene sequence: CDR1 LNHDA, CDR2 SQIVND (reference sequence). The CDR3 spans 11 residues. With 7 bases removed from V and 6 bases from J, the gap between germline ends came to 10 bases. DNA for the CDR3: TGTGCCAGTACCGGGTTTGGCGAGCAGTACTTC. Translation gives CASTGFGEQYF.

The gene calls are TRBV5-1 and TRBJ1-1; D not certain. CDR1 and CDR2 from the germline V gene are SGHRS and YFSETQ. There are 15 residues in the CDR3. V lost 4 bases and J 1 base, leaving 14 bases between the germline ends. The CDR3 bases are TGCGCCAGCAGCATTCAAGGGAGGCCGAACACTGAAGCTTTCTTT. Translated: CASSIQGRPNTEAFF. The variable domain in full, with the rest retrieved from reference TRBV5-1 and TRBJ1-1, is KAGVTQTPRYLIKTRGQQVTLSCSPISGHRSVSWYQQTPGQGLQFLFEYFSETQRNKGNFPGRFSGRQFSNSRSEMNVSTLELGDSALYLCASSIQGRPNTEAFFGQGTRLTVV.

The chain carries TRBV7-2 and TRBJ2-5; D might be TRBD1 (6 bases). The V and J ends lost 5 bases and 5 bases respectively, with 9 bases between them. Germline V CDR1 and CDR2: SGHTA, FQGNSA. This CDR3 is built from 12 residues. The CDR3 reads CASSQRGETQYF. Here the CDR3 DNA reads TGTGCCAGCAGCCAGAGGGGGGAGACCCAGTACTTC. The full variable domain, completed using reference TRBV7-2 and TRBJ2-5, is GAGVSQSPSNKVTEKGKDVELRCDPISGHTALYWYRQSLGQGLEFLIYFQGNSAPDKSGLPSDRFSAERTGGSVSTLTIQRTQQEDSAVYLCASSQRGETQYFGPGTRLLVL.

The chain has TRBV4-2 and TRBJ1-6; the match to TRBD1 covers 8 bases. With 5 bases clipped from V and 8 bases from J, the junction kept 5 bases outside the gene matches. CDR1 is LGHNA, CDR2 YNFKEQ, per germline. The CDR3 length is 14 residues. In DNA form, the CDR3 reads TGTGCCAGCAGCTCGGACAGGGTGGATTCACCCCTCCACTTT. Translating gives CASSSDRVDSPLHF.

V is TRBV7-2 and J is TRBJ1-5, with 8 positions matching TRBD1. The J segment lost 3 bases and the V segment lost 3 bases, leaving 4 bases of the junction unmatched. There are 15 residues in the CDR3. Germline V lookup: CDR1 SGHTA, CDR2 FQGNSA. The CDR3 loop is CASSLDRADNQPQHF. CDR3 DNA: TGTGCCAGCAGCTTGGACAGGGCCGACAATCAGCCCCAGCATTTT.

This clone was counted only a few times. This chain connects TRBV7-3 to TRBJ2-7; D perhaps matches TRBD1 (6 bases). Trimming removed 0 bases from V and 5 bases from J, with 14 bases in between. Per the germline V gene, CDR1 is SGHTA and CDR2 is FQGTGA. The CDR3 runs to 15 residues. The CDR3 nucleotides read TGTGCCAGCAGCTTAACGAGGACAGCAATGCACGAGCAGTACTTC. Residues: CASSLTRTAMHEQYF.

The V call is TRBV4-3, the J call TRBJ2-7; tentative D call: TRBD2 (6 bases). This CDR3 spans 16 amino acids. V was pared by 0 bases and J by 5 bases, with 17 bases between. The germline V gene encodes CDR1 LGHNA and CDR2 YSLEER. The DNA for the CDR3 is TGCGCCAGCAGCCAAGAGATGGCGGCTAGCGCTCACGAGCAGTACTTC. Protein: CASSQEMAASAHEQYF.

This clone was counted only a few times. The chain recombines TRBV5-1 with TRBJ2-2; 8 nucleotides match TRBD2. Germline CDR1 is SGHRS and CDR2 is YFSETQ. J was trimmed by 2 bases and V by 4 bases; bases with no gene match: 7. This CDR3 comprises 16 residues. The CDR3 region is CASSLGLALNTGELFF. The CDR3 coding sequence is TGCGCCAGCAGCCTTGGACTAGCTCTCAACACCGGGGAGCTGTTTTTT.

The rearrangement joins TRBV2 to TRBJ2-7; D perhaps matches TRBD1 (6 bases). Germline V gene data show CDR1 as SNHLY and CDR2 as FYNNEI. The CDR3 runs 14 residues. Trimming removed 5 bases from V and 0 bases from J, with 11 bases in between. DNA for the CDR3: TGTGCCAGCAGTCCGACAGGATTCTCCTACGAGCAGTACTTC. Encoded protein: CASSPTGFSYEQYF.